This is a list of T cell receptor beta chains from one sample in a study of identical twins. A single record per CDR3 protein comes from TCRdb applying MiXCR to the 5' RACE reads. Of 1.5 million or so distinct CDR3 sequences in the sample, around 29% were seen once. The sample taken for sequencing was cord blood. The receptors were gathered from a newborn girl in good health. Both conserved end residues are part of each CDR3. The order of the fields is CDR3 length, J gene, D gene, V gene, clone size, CDR3 DNA, CDR3 protein. D genes are given only for firm matches. Not every row has a clone size; where given, it reads once, few, many or a size class.

13 | TRBJ2-1 | . | TRBV7-8 | few | TGTGCCAGCAGCTATACTAGTGACAATGAGCAGTTCTTC | CASSYTSDNEQFF
12 | TRBJ2-1 | . | TRBV4-2 | . | TGTGCCAGCAGCCGAGATAGAGAGACCCAGTTCTTC | CASSRDRETQFF
14 | TRBJ2-3 | TRBD1 | TRBV29-1 | few | TGCAGCGTTGATGTGAGGACAGGGCCAGATACGCAGTATTTT | CSVDVRTGPDTQYF
17 | TRBJ2-1 | TRBD1 | TRBV6-5 | few | TGTGCCAGCAGTTATTTTTCCGACAGGGGGCCCTACAATGAGCAGTTCTTC | CASSYFSDRGPYNEQFF
15 | TRBJ2-7 | . | TRBV12-3/TRBV12-4 | few | TGTGCCAGCAGTTTAAACAGTGTCGGAGCCTACGAGCAGTACTTC | CASSLNSVGAYEQYF
11 | TRBJ1-2 | . | TRBV7-2 | few | TGTGCCAGCAGCTTAGGATGGGTTTACACCTTC | CASSLGWVYTF
17 | TRBJ2-1 | TRBD2 | TRBV9 | . | TGTGCCAGCAGCGTAGCTAGCGGGGGGGCCTTAAAGAATGAGCAGTTCTTC | CASSVASGGALKNEQFF
15 | TRBJ2-1 | TRBD1 | TRBV20-1 | . | TGCAGTGCTAGGTACACAGGGGGCGCGCACAATGAGCAGTTCTTC | CSARYTGGAHNEQFF
14 | TRBJ2-3 | . | TRBV6-1 | . | TGTGCCAGCAGCTTAGAGGCCGTCGGTGGTACGCAGTATTTT | CASSLEAVGGTQYF
14 | TRBJ2-5 | . | TRBV10-3 | few | TGTGCCATCAGTGAAGGCGTCCTACAAGAGACCCAGTACTTC | CAISEGVLQETQYF
15 | TRBJ1-5 | . | TRBV7-2 | . | TGTGCCAGCAGCTTAGTGGGGAATGGCAATCAGCCCCAGCATTTT | CASSLVGNGNQPQHF
15 | TRBJ2-1 | . | TRBV12-5 | few | TGTGCTAGTGGTTTCCGGCATGGGACCTACAATGAGCAGTTCTTC | CASGFRHGTYNEQFF
17 | TRBJ2-1 | TRBD2 | TRBV4-1 | few | TGCGCCAGCAGCCAGAGTCTGCGAGTGACTAGCAGGAATGAGCAGTTCTTC | CASSQSLRVTSRNEQFF
17 | TRBJ2-3 | . | TRBV4-2 | once | TGTGCCAGCAGCCCGACGCGACGGGGGGCTAGCACAGATACGCAGTATTTT | CASSPTRRGASTDTQYF
15 | TRBJ1-1 | . | TRBV5-1 | few | TGCGCCAGCAGCTTGGTTCGGGGAGGGAGGATTGAAGCTTTCTTT | CASSLVRGGRIEAFF
15 | TRBJ2-7 | TRBD2 | TRBV11-2 | few | TGTGCCAGCAGCTACCGGACTAGCGACCTCTACGAGCAGTACTTC | CASSYRTSDLYEQYF
15 | TRBJ2-1 | . | TRBV27 | . | TGTGCCAGCAGTTTATGGTTTGGGCAACACAATGAGCAGTTCTTC | CASSLWFGQHNEQFF
13 | TRBJ2-3 | . | TRBV12-3/TRBV12-4 | . | TGTGCCAGCAGGCGGGGCCTGGCAGATACGCAGTATTTT | CASRRGLADTQYF
15 | TRBJ2-5 | . | TRBV21-1 | . | TGTGCCAACCGGACTAGCGGGACTGAAGGCGAGACCCAGTACTTC | CANRTSGTEGETQYF
13 | TRBJ1-4 | . | TRBV10-3 | . | TGTGCCATCAGTGACGGGGGGGGCGAAAAACTGTTTTTT | CAISDGGGEKLFF
16 | TRBJ2-1 | TRBD1 | TRBV25-1 | . | TGTGCCAGCAGTGAGCACAGGGGCACAGCCTACAATGAGCAGTTCTTC | CASSEHRGTAYNEQFF
15 | TRBJ2-2 | . | TRBV18 | . | TGTGCCAGCTCAAGTCTAGACTCGAACACCGGGGAGCTGTTTTTT | CASSSLDSNTGELFF
13 | TRBJ1-4 | TRBD1 | TRBV6-5 | . | TGTGCCAGTCGGACAGGGGTGGAAGAAAAACTGTTTTTT | CASRTGVEEKLFF
14 | TRBJ2-7 | . | TRBV12-3/TRBV12-4 | many | TGTGCCAGCAGTCCCACGGGGGCCTTCTACGAGCAGTACTTC | CASSPTGAFYEQYF
13 | TRBJ1-5 | TRBD1 | TRBV29-1 | few | TGCAGCGTTACCCACGACAGGGATCAGCCCCAGCATTTT | CSVTHDRDQPQHF
16 | TRBJ2-7 | TRBD2 | TRBV24-1 | . | TGTGCCATCAGAGGGGGGGCGGGAGGCTCCTACAATGAGCAGTACTTC | CAIRGGAGGSYNEQYF
17 | TRBJ1-5 | TRBD1 | TRBV19 | . | TGTGCCAGTAGTATATCCTCCGGGACAGGGGGCGGAAGGGGCCAGCATTTT | CASSISSGTGGGRGQHF
23 | TRBJ1-5 | TRBD1 | TRBV28 | few | TGTGCCAGCAGTTTAAATTCGGATCTTTCGCCAACAGGGGGCTTCTACTGGAATCAGCCCCAGCATTTT | CASSLNSDLSPTGGFYWNQPQHF
16 | TRBJ2-1 | TRBD2 | TRBV29-1 | . | TGCAGCGTTGGGGGACTAGCGGGAGGGCTGGGGGATGAGCAGTTCTTC | CSVGGLAGGLGDEQFF
16 | TRBJ2-3 | . | TRBV7-2 | . | TGTGCCAGCAGCGGCCCGTGGCTAGCGCGTGCAGATACGCAGTATTTT | CASSGPWLARADTQYF
14 | TRBJ2-5 | TRBD1 | TRBV10-3 | . | TGTGCCATCAGTGGGACAGGGATTGTGGAGACCCAGTACTTC | CAISGTGIVETQYF
14 | TRBJ2-3 | TRBD1 | TRBV2 | . | TGTGCCAGCAAGTGGGACAGGGGGACAGATACGCAGTATTTT | CASKWDRGTDTQYF
15 | TRBJ1-2 | TRBD1 | TRBV5-1 | . | TGCGCCAGCAGCTCCCATGGACAGGATAACTATGGCTACACCTTC | CASSSHGQDNYGYTF
16 | TRBJ2-1 | . | TRBV9 | . | TGTGCCAGCAGCGTAGGGGGGGGACATTCCTACAATGAGCAGTTCTTC | CASSVGGGHSYNEQFF
15 | TRBJ2-7 | . | TRBV10-3 | . | TGTGCCATCAGCGGGTCTGTTCCTTCCTACAATGAGCAGTACTTC | CAISGSVPSYNEQYF
15 | TRBJ2-7 | TRBD2 | TRBV11-2 | . | TGTGCCAGCAGCCCGGGACTAGCCCGGAACTACGAGCAGTACTTC | CASSPGLARNYEQYF
13 | TRBJ2-1 | TRBD1 | TRBV12-5 | few | TGTGCTAGTGCCCAACTACAGGGGAATGAGCAGTTCTTC | CASAQLQGNEQFF
14 | TRBJ2-3 | . | TRBV5-1 | . | TGCGCCAGCAAACTATTAGTGGGCGCAGATACGCAGTATTTT | CASKLLVGADTQYF
13 | TRBJ1-2 | . | TRBV2 | few | TGTGCCAGCAGTGAAGGTCGTGTGACGGGCTACACCTTC | CASSEGRVTGYTF
15 | TRBJ2-3 | TRBD2 | TRBV20-1 | few | TGCAGTGCCCCAGATTCTAGCGGGGTGCCAGATACGCAGTATTTT | CSAPDSSGVPDTQYF
15 | TRBJ2-7 | TRBD1 | TRBV5-1 | . | TGCGCCAGCAGCTTGGTGACAGGGGGGACCTACGAGCAGTACTTC | CASSLVTGGTYEQYF
12 | TRBJ1-2 | TRBD1 | TRBV29-1 | . | TGCAGCGTTGGGGGGACAGCGTATGGCTACACCTTC | CSVGGTAYGYTF
14 | TRBJ1-6 | . | TRBV27 | few | TGTGCCAGCAGCCAAACAGTCCCCTGGGCTCCCCTCCACTTT | CASSQTVPWAPLHF
14 | TRBJ2-7 | TRBD2 | TRBV12-3/TRBV12-4 | . | TGTGCCAGCAGAAAAGCGGGGGGGCACCACGAGCAGTACTTC | CASRKAGGHHEQYF
14 | TRBJ1-2 | . | TRBV5-1 | . | TGCGCCAGCAGTTCTTTTGTACGGGGCTATGGCTACACCTTC | CASSSFVRGYGYTF
12 | TRBJ2-3 | . | TRBV20-1 | once | TGCAGTGCTAGCAAGCTCACAGTTACGCAGTATTTT | CSASKLTVTQYF
12 | TRBJ1-1 | TRBD1 | TRBV20-1 | few | TGCAGTCCATACAGGGGGAACACTGAAGCTTTCTTT | CSPYRGNTEAFF
15 | TRBJ2-5 | . | TRBV4-1 | few | TGCGCCAGCAGCCAAGATCTTGTTAGTTCCGAGACCCAGTACTTC | CASSQDLVSSETQYF
16 | TRBJ2-7 | TRBD2 | TRBV7-9 | many | TGTGCCAGCAGCTTAGGACTAGCGGGAGAATACTACGAGCAGTACTTC | CASSLGLAGEYYEQYF
15 | TRBJ2-7 | TRBD1 | TRBV12-3/TRBV12-4 | few | TGTGCCAGCAGTTTAGGGGACAGGGCCGACTACGAGCAGTACTTC | CASSLGDRADYEQYF
15 | TRBJ2-1 | TRBD2 | TRBV18 | many | TGTGCCAGCTCACCACTAGCGGGGGGGCACAATGAGCAGTTCTTC | CASSPLAGGHNEQFF
16 | TRBJ1-2 | TRBD1 | TRBV5-1 | . | TGCGCCAGCAGCCCCCTTATACAGGGGGCGGGCTATGGCTACACCTTC | CASSPLIQGAGYGYTF
16 | TRBJ2-6 | TRBD1 | TRBV14 | . | TGTGCCAGCCTCGACAGGGGGCTACCTGGGGCCAACGTCCTGACTTTC | CASLDRGLPGANVLTF
17 | TRBJ1-2 | TRBD1 | TRBV2 | few | TGTGCCAGCAGTGAAGCGGGGACAGGGGATACCAACTATGGCTACACCTTC | CASSEAGTGDTNYGYTF
13 | TRBJ2-7 | . | TRBV5-1 | . | TGCGCCAGCAGCGTACAGGGTTACGACGAGCAGTACTTC | CASSVQGYDEQYF
14 | TRBJ2-3 | TRBD1 | TRBV25-1 | . | TGTGCCAGGCGACAGGGTTCGGTCACAGATACGCAGTATTTT | CARRQGSVTDTQYF
14 | TRBJ2-7 | . | TRBV7-2 | many | TGTGCCAGCAGTTTAACCCGGGGGACCTACGAGCAGTACTTC | CASSLTRGTYEQYF